These 14 T cell receptor beta chains were all obtained from the same sample, sequenced in a study of blood T cell repertoires in COVID-19. Sequencing was performed with immunoSEQ multiplex PCR; in TCRdb, only in-frame clones are kept and a portion is missing. The sample consists of roughly 160,000 clones, 86% of them appearing once. Sequencing was performed on peripheral blood. All receptors come from a man in his sixties with acute or convalescent COVID-19.

The chain recombines TRBV28 with TRBJ2-1, with 8 bases that match TRBD2. There are 15 residues in the CDR3. The junction had 6 bases not matched to a gene; V was cut back by 6 bases and J by 2 bases. Germline loops: CDR1 MDHEN, CDR2 SYDVKM. CDR3 nucleotide sequence: TGTGCCAGCAGCTCGGCAGCGGGAGCCTACAATGAGCAGTTCTTC. It encodes CASSSAAGAYNEQFF.

This clone was counted once. The chain's CDR3 is CSASPRNSPLHF. CDR3 sequence (DNA): TGCAGTGCTAGTCCTAGGAATTCACCCCTCCACTTT. The genes are TRBV20-1 and TRBJ1-6; D unclear. Trimming pared 3 bases from V and 7 bases from J, leaving 7 bases between. The CDR3 is 12 residues long. CDR1 and CDR2 from the germline V gene are DFQATT and SNEGSKA (reference sequence).

The V call is TRBV28, the J call TRBJ1-3; a weak D match, TRBD1 (5 bases). The V gene lost 6 bases and the J gene lost 0 bases, with 15 bases spanning the gap. Germline CDR1 and CDR2: MDHEN and SYDVKM. The CDR3 is 16 residues long. DNA for the CDR3: TGTGCCAGCAGCTCCCCGGGGGGAGACTCTGGAAACACCATATATTTT. Encoded protein: CASSSPGGDSGNTIYF.

The chain has TRBV6-1 and TRBJ1-2; possible D gene TRBD1, 5 bases. This CDR3 is 15 amino acids long. The germline gives CDR1 MNHNS, CDR2 SASEGT. Trimming left V 1 base short and J 1 base short, with 10 bases between. Here the CDR3 DNA reads TGTGCCAGCAGTGAAGGGGGCGACGGTAACTATGGCTACACCTTC. Encoded protein: CASSEGGDGNYGYTF.

Here the CDR3 reads CASSLDRYQETQYF. The CDR3 coding sequence is TGTGCCAGCAGTTTAGACAGGTACCAAGAGACCCAGTACTTC. This chain joins TRBV27 and TRBJ2-5; TRBD1 is a possible D gene (6 bases). CDR1 and CDR2 from the germline V gene are MNHEY and SMNVEV (reference sequence). V gave up 2 bases and J gave up 0 bases, with 7 bases separating them. The CDR3 is 14 amino acids.

Points on this clone: Different DNA sequences within this sample yield the same CDR3. The chain combines TRBV28 with TRBJ2-5; no firm D call. The CDR3 consists of 11 residues. CDR1 is MDHEN and CDR2 is SYDVKM in the germline V gene. Between the trimmed V and J ends, which lost 6 bases and 1 base, there was a span of 3 bases. The CDR3 DNA reads TGTGCCAGCAGCTTCCAAGAGACCCAGTACTTC. This codes for CASSFQETQYF. Supplemented by reference TRBV28 and TRBJ2-5, the full variable domain reads DVKVTQSSRYLVKRTGEKVFLECVQDMDHENMFWYRQDPGLGLRLIYFSYDVKMKEKGDIPEGYSVSREKKERFSLILESASTNQTSMYLCASSFQETQYFGPGTRLLVL.

The V and J genes are TRBV4-2 and TRBJ1-3; D is unresolved. CDR3 length: 18 amino acids. The germline V and J ends were trimmed by 0 bases and 4 bases, with 19 bases remaining between them. Per germline, CDR1 LGHNA and CDR2 YNFKEQ. CDR3 DNA sequence: TGTGCCAGCAGCCAAGAGGCGAGCGACCTCTACCTGGGAAACACCATATATTTT. Its translation: CASSQEASDLYLGNTIYF.

This clone was found a few times. The J gene is TRBJ1-1, the V gene TRBV5-1; tentatively, D is TRBD1 (6 bases). Germline loops: CDR1 SGHRS, CDR2 YFSETQ. The CDR3 totals 14 residues. The V gene lost 3 bases and the J gene lost 4 bases, with 13 bases spanning the gap. The chain's CDR3 is CASSSQGLSTEAFF. The CDR3 DNA reads as TGCGCCAGCAGCTCCCAGGGGCTGAGCACTGAAGCTTTCTTT.

The chain employs TRBV27 and TRBJ2-1; TRBD2 agrees at 12 bases. The CDR3 contains 19 residues. CDR1 and CDR2 from the germline V gene are MNHEY and SMNVEV (reference sequence). V dropped 0 bases and J dropped 4; count of bases not matched to a gene: 10. This CDR3 reads CASSLSGTSGWVGYNEQFF. In DNA, the CDR3 is TGTGCCAGCAGTTTATCTGGGACTAGCGGGTGGGTGGGGTACAATGAGCAGTTCTTC.

The gene calls are TRBV11-3 and TRBJ2-3, with 10 bases that match TRBD2. J lost 0 bases, V lost 5 bases, and 5 bases had no gene match. The CDR3 is 16 residues long. CDR1 is SGHNT, CDR2 YENEEA, per germline. The CDR3 spells CASSASGSGSTDTQYF. Written as DNA, the CDR3 is TGTGCCAGCAGCGCTAGCGGGAGCGGGAGCACAGATACGCAGTATTTT.

CDR3 in amino acids: CASSLQGVNTEAFF. The CDR3 DNA reads TGCGCCAGCAGCTTACAGGGGGTGAACACTGAAGCTTTCTTT. The rearrangement uses TRBV5-1 and TRBJ1-1; 8 bases are shared with TRBD1. Looked up from germline, CDR1 is SGHRS and CDR2 is YFSETQ. This CDR3 is built from 14 residues. Trimming removed 2 bases from V and 0 bases from J; junction bases left unmatched: 0.

This chain links TRBV3-1 (or the pseudogene TRBV3-2) with TRBJ2-2, with D uncertain. The CDR3 has 13 residues. The germline V gene encodes CDR1 LGHDT and CDR2 YNNKEL (reference sequence). Trimming shortened V by 7 bases and J by 6 bases, and 12 bases separated the two germline ends. The CDR3 DNA reads TGTGCCAGCACCCTGATCGGGTCCGGGGAGCTGTTTTTT. Its protein is CASTLIGSGELFF.

The chain links TRBV3-1 (or the pseudogene TRBV3-2) to TRBJ2-3; D unresolved. This CDR3 has 17 residues. CDR1 is LGHDT and CDR2 is YNNKEL in the germline V gene (reference sequence). Between the trimmed V and J ends, which lost 1 base and 2 bases, there was a span of 16 bases. The CDR3 DNA reads TGTGCCAGCAGCCAAGGGGTAAGGTTGGGCCTCACAGATACGCAGTATTTT. This codes for CASSQGVRLGLTDTQYF.

A single count supports this clone. The chain links TRBV14 to TRBJ1-1; D is possibly TRBD1 (6 bases). Trimming stripped 4 bases from V and 7 bases from J, with 16 bases between. The CDR3 consists of 14 residues. Germline-derived CDR1 and CDR2 are SGHDN and FVKESK. In DNA, the CDR3 is TGTGCCAGCAGCCCACTAACCGGGACACTTGAAGCTTTCTTT. This gives the protein CASSPLTGTLEAFF.